The rows below give T cell receptor beta chains drawn from one sample of a study of T cells in Graves' hyperthyroidism and ophthalmopathy. TCRdb redid the calling of the multiplex PCR reads with MiXCR, one entry per CDR3 protein. Among fewer than 650,000 distinct CDR3 sequences listed, roughly 14% were seen once. Sequencing was performed on blood. The origin of the receptors is a woman in her thirties or forties with Graves' ophthalmopathy. CDR3s include the opening cysteine and the closing phenylalanine or tryptophan. Each record gives: D gene, J gene, clone size, V gene, CDR3 DNA, CDR3 protein. The D gene is left open where the match is weak. Clone size, where shown, is once, few, many, or a class for clones that have expanded.

D: .; J: TRBJ2-6; size: many; V: TRBV20-1; DNA: TGCAGTGCTAGAGCTGGGATTGGAGCGGCCTCTGGGGCCAACGTCCTGACTTTC; CDR3: CSARAGIGAASGANVLTF
D: .; J: TRBJ1-1; size: many; V: TRBV6-6; DNA: TGTGCCAGCACCCTGACACTAAACACTGAAGCTTTCTTT; CDR3: CASTLTLNTEAFF
D: TRBD1; J: TRBJ1-1; size: few; V: TRBV29-1; DNA: TGCAGCGTTATTGGTACAGGGGGCACTGAAGCTTTCTTT; CDR3: CSVIGTGGTEAFF
D: .; J: TRBJ1-2; size: many; V: TRBV11-2; DNA: TGTGCCAGCAGCTTTGGGTCGTTTGGCTATGGCTACACCTTC; CDR3: CASSFGSFGYGYTF
D: .; J: TRBJ1-1; size: few; V: TRBV28; DNA: TGTGCCAGCACGGCTCTGTATGGGGCGCAGGGAGACGCGGCTTTCTTT; CDR3: CASTALYGAQGDAAFF
D: .; J: TRBJ1-2; size: many; V: TRBV12-3/TRBV12-4; DNA: TGTGCCAGCAGTTTCAGAAACTATGGCTACACCTTC; CDR3: CASSFRNYGYTF
D: TRBD1; J: TRBJ1-6; size: few; V: TRBV4-3; DNA: TGCGCCAGCAGCCAACGGGACAGCTCCTATAATTCACCCCTCCACTTT; CDR3: CASSQRDSSYNSPLHF
D: .; J: TRBJ1-2; size: few; V: TRBV4-1; DNA: TGCGCCAGCAGCCTGGAGACCTGGACCGATAACTATGGCTACACCTTC; CDR3: CASSLETWTDNYGYTF
D: .; J: TRBJ2-7; size: few; V: TRBV6-1; DNA: TGTGCCAGCAATCCCCGGTCAGGGGCCTACGAGCAGTACTTC; CDR3: CASNPRSGAYEQYF
D: .; J: TRBJ2-3; size: many; V: TRBV7-8; DNA: TGTGCCAGCAGCTTCCTCGGGACCGCAGATACGCAGTATTTT; CDR3: CASSFLGTADTQYF
D: TRBD1; J: TRBJ1-2; size: few; V: TRBV13; DNA: TGTGCCAGCAGGCCCGACAGGGACTTTTATGGCTACACCTTC; CDR3: CASRPDRDFYGYTF
D: .; J: TRBJ2-7; size: many; V: TRBV7-8; DNA: TGTGCCAGCAGCTTACAAACCGACACGTACTACGAGCAGTACTTC; CDR3: CASSLQTDTYYEQYF
D: .; J: TRBJ1-5; size: many; V: TRBV28; DNA: TGTGCCAGCAGTAGCGGCCTTTTTGGAGGCAATCAGCCCCAGCATTTT; CDR3: CASSSGLFGGNQPQHF
D: .; J: TRBJ1-1; size: .; V: TRBV28; DNA: TGTGCCAGCAGGTCGAAGTCCCCCAGGGAGGCTTTCTTT; CDR3: CASRSKSPREAFF
D: TRBD2; J: TRBJ2-7; size: many; V: TRBV12-3/TRBV12-4; DNA: TGTGCCAGCAGATCCGGGGGGGGAGGGGAGCAGTACTTC; CDR3: CASRSGGGGEQYF
D: .; J: TRBJ1-1; size: .; V: TRBV30; DNA: TGTGCCTGGAGCCCCGGGAGATCGGAAACTGAAGCTTTCTTT; CDR3: CAWSPGRSETEAFF
D: TRBD1; J: TRBJ1-5; size: few; V: TRBV30; DNA: TGTGCCTGGAGAGAAGACAGGGGGCGGCAGCCCCAGCATTTT; CDR3: CAWREDRGRQPQHF
D: TRBD2; J: TRBJ2-2; size: few; V: TRBV29-1; DNA: TGCAGCGTTGAGCAAGCGGGACTCGGGGAGCTGTTTTTT; CDR3: CSVEQAGLGELFF
D: TRBD1; J: TRBJ1-1; size: .; V: TRBV5-1; DNA: TGCGCCAGCAGCCTGGGACAGGGGGCGTACACTGAAGCTTTCTTT; CDR3: CASSLGQGAYTEAFF
D: .; J: TRBJ2-5; size: many; V: TRBV12-3/TRBV12-4; DNA: TGTGCCAGCAGTTTAACGGGGAACCCGGGGACCCAGTACTTC; CDR3: CASSLTGNPGTQYF
D: .; J: TRBJ2-6; size: many; V: TRBV28; DNA: TGTGCCAGCAGTTGGGACACGAGCTCTGGGGCCAACGTCCTGACTTTC; CDR3: CASSWDTSSGANVLTF
D: .; J: TRBJ2-1; size: .; V: TRBV29-1; DNA: TGCAGCGTTGAAGAATTGGGCCCGTTTAGAAGCGATGAGCAGTTCTTC; CDR3: CSVEELGPFRSDEQFF
D: TRBD1; J: TRBJ2-2; size: many; V: TRBV12-3/TRBV12-4; DNA: TGTGCCAGCAGCCCCCCCGGACAGGGTACGAACACCGGGGAGCTGTTTTTT; CDR3: CASSPPGQGTNTGELFF
D: .; J: TRBJ1-1; size: few; V: TRBV5-1; DNA: TGCGCCAGCAGCTTGGGAGTCGATGGATACGCTGAAGCTTTCTTT; CDR3: CASSLGVDGYAEAFF
D: .; J: TRBJ1-5; size: .; V: TRBV7-2; DNA: TGTGCCAGCAGCTTAGTTGCGGCGGGAGTCCCGCCCCAGCATTTT; CDR3: CASSLVAAGVPPQHF
D: TRBD2; J: TRBJ2-7; size: many; V: TRBV27; DNA: TGTGCCAGCAGTTTATATAGCGGGGCCTACGAGCAGTACTTC; CDR3: CASSLYSGAYEQYF
D: TRBD2; J: TRBJ2-7; size: .; V: TRBV28; DNA: TGTGCCAGCCCCCGGGGGGAAGAGCAGTACTTC; CDR3: CASPRGEEQYF
D: .; J: TRBJ1-2; size: many; V: TRBV6-2/TRBV6-3; DNA: TGTGCCAGCAGACTGAGAGGACCAGGAGTCTTCTATGGCTACACCTTC; CDR3: CASRLRGPGVFYGYTF
D: TRBD2; J: TRBJ2-4; size: many; V: TRBV12-3/TRBV12-4; DNA: TGTGCCAGCAAACTGGGGGGGGACATTCAGTACTTC; CDR3: CASKLGGDIQYF
D: TRBD1; J: TRBJ2-7; size: .; V: TRBV11-1; DNA: TGTGCCAGCAGCACTCCGGGACAGGGGACCCCCTACGAGCAGTACTTC; CDR3: CASSTPGQGTPYEQYF
D: .; J: TRBJ2-3; size: .; V: TRBV2; DNA: TGTGCCAGCACGCGGGAAATGAGCACAGATACGCAGTATTTT; CDR3: CASTREMSTDTQYF
D: .; J: TRBJ2-7; size: many; V: TRBV6-2/TRBV6-3; DNA: TGTGCCAGCAGTTGGCCCCAGCAGTACTTC; CDR3: CASSWPQQYF
D: .; J: TRBJ2-7; size: many; V: TRBV30; DNA: TGTGCCTGCGACCGCGCCCAGGGGTCCTACGAGCAGTACTTC; CDR3: CACDRAQGSYEQYF